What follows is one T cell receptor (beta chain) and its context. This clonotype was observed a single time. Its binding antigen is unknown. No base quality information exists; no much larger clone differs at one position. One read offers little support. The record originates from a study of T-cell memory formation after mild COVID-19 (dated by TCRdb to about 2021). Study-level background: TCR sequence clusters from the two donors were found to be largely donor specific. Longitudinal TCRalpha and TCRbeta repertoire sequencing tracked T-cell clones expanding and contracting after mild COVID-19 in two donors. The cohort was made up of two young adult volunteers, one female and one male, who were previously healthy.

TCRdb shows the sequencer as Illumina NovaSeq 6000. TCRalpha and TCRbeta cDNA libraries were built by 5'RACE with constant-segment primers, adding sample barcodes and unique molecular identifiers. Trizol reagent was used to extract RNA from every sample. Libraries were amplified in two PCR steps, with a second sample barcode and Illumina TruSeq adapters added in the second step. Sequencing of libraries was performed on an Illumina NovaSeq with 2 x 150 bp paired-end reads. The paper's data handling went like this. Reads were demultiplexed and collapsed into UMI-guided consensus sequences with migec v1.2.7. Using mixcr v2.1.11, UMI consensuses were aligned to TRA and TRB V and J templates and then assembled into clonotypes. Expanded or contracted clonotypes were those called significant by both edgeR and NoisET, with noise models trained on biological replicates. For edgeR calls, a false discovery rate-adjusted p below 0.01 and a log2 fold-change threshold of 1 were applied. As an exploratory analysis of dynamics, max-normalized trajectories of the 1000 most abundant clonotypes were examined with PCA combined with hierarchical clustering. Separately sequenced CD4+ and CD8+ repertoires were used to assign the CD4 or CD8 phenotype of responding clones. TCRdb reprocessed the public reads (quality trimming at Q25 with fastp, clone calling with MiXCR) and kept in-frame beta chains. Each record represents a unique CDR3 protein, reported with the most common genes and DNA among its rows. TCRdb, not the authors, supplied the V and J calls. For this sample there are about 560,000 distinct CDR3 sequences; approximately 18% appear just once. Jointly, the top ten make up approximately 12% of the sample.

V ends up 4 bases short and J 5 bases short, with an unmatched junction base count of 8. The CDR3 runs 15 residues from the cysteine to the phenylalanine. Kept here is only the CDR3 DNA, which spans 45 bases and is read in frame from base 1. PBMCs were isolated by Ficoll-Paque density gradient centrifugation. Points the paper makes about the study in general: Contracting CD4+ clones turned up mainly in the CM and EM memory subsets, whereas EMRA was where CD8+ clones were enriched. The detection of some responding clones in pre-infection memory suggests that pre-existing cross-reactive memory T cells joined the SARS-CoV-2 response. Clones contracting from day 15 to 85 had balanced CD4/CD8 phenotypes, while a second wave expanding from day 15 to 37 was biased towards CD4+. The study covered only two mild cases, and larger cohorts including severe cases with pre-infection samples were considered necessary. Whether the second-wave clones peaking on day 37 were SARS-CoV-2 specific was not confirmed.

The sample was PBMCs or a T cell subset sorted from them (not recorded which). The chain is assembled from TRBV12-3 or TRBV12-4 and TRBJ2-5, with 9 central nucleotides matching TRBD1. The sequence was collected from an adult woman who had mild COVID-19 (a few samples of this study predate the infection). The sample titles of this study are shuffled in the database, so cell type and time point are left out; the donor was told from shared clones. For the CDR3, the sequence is CASSSQTGGRETQYF. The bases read TGTGCCAGCAGTTCCCAGACAGGGGGAAGGGAGACCCAGTACTTC.